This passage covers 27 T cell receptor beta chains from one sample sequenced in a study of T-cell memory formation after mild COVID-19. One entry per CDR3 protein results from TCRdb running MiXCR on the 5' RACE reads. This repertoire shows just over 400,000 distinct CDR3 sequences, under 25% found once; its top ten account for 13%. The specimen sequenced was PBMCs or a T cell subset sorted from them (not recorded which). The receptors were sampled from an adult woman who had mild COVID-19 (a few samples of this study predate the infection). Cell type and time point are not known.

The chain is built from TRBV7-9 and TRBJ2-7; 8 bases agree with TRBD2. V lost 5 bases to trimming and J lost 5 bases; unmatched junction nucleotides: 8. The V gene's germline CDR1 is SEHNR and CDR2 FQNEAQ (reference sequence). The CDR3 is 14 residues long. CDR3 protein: CASSPSGSPHEQYF. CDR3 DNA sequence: TGTGCCAGCAGCCCGAGCGGGAGTCCCCACGAGCAGTACTTC.

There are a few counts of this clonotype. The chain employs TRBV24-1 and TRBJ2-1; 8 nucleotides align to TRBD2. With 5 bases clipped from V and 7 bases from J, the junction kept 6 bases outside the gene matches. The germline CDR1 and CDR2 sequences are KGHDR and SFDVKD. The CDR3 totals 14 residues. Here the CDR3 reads CATSVSGSRNEQFF. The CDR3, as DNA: TGTGCCACCAGTGTGAGCGGGAGTAGGAATGAGCAGTTCTTC.

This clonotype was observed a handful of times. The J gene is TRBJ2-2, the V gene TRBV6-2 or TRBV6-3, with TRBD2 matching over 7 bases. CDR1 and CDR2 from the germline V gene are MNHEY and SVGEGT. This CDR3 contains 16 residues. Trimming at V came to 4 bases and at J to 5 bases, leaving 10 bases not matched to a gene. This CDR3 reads CASSSSRTRGTGELFF. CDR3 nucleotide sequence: TGTGCCAGCAGTTCCAGTCGGACTAGGGGAACCGGGGAGCTGTTTTTT.

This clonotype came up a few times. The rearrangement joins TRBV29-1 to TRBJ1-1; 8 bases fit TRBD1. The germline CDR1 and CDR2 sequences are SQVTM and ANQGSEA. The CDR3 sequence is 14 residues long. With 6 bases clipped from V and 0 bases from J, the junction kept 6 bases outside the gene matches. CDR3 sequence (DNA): TGCAGCGTATCAGGACAGGGATTGAACACTGAAGCTTTCTTT. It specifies CSVSGQGLNTEAFF.

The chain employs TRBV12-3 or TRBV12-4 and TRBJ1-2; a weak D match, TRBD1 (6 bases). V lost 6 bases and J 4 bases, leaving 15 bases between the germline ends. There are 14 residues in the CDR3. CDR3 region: CASRPSGGVYGYTF. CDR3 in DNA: TGTGCCAGCAGACCCTCGGGGGGCGTCTATGGCTACACCTTC.

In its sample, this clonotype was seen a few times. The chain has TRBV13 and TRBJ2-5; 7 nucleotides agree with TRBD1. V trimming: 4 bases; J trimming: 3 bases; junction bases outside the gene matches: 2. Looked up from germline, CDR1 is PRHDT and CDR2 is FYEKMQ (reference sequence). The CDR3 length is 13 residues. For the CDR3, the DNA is TGTGCCAGCAGCTACGGGACAGAAGAGACCCAGTACTTC. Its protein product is CASSYGTEETQYF.

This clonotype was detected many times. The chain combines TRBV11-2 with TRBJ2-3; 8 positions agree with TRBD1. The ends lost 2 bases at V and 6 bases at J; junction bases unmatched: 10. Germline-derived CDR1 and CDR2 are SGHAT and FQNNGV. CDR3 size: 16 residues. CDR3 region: CASSLPFGQGADTQYF. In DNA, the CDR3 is TGTGCCAGCAGCTTACCCTTCGGACAGGGTGCGGATACGCAGTATTTT.

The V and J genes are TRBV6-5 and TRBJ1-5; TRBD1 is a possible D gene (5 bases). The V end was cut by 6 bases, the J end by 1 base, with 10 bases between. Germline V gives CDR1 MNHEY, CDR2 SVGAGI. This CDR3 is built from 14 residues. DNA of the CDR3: TGTGCCAGCAGAAGAGGGGACAGCAATCAGCCCCAGCATTTT. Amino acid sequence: CASRRGDSNQPQHF.

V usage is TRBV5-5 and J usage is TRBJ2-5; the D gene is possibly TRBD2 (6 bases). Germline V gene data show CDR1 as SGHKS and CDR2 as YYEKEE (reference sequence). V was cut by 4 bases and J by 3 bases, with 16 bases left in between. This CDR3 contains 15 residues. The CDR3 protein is CASSPVHAGKETQYF. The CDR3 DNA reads TGTGCCAGCAGCCCAGTCCACGCGGGGAAAGAGACCCAGTACTTC.

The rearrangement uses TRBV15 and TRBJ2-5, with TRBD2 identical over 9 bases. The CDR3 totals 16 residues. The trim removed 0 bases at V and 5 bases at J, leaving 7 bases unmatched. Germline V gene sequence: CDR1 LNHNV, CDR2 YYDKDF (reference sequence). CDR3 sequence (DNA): TGTGCCACCAGCAGAGATCAGCTAGCGGGACTGGAGACCCAGTACTTC. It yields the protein CATSRDQLAGLETQYF.

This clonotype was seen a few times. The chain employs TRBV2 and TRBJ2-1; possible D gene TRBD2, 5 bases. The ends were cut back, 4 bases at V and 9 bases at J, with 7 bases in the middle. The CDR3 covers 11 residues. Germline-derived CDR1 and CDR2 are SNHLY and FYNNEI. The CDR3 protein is CASSVSGEQFF. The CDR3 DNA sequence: TGTGCCAGCAGTGTGAGCGGTGAGCAGTTCTTC.

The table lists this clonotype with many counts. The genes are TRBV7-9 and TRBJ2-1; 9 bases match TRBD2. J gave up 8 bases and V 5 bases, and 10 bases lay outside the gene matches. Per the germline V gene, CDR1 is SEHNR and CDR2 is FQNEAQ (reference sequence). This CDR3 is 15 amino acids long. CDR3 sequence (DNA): TGTGCCAGCAGCCAACTACGCGGGGGGGGCGATGAGCAGTTCTTC. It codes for CASSQLRGGGDEQFF.

CDR3 in DNA: TGTGCCAGCAGCCTGCCGGGATCAGACTACGAGCAGTACTTC. Protein: CASSLPGSDYEQYF. The chain combines TRBV7-6 with TRBJ2-7, with D perhaps matching TRBD2 (5 bases). The CDR3 has 14 residues. Trimming removed 5 bases from V and 3 bases from J, with 14 bases in between. Germline values: CDR1 SGHVS, CDR2 FNYEAQ.

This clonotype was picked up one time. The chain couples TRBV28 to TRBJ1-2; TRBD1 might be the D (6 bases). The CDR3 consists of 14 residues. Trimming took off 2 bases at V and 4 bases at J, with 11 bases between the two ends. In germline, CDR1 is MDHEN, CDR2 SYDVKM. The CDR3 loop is CASSLPGHIYGYTF. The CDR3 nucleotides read TGTGCCAGCAGTTTACCGGGACATATCTATGGCTACACCTTC.

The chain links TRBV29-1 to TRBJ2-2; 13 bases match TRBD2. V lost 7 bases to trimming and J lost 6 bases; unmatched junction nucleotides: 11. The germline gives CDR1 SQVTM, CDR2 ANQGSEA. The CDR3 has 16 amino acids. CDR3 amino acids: CSARGLAGIGAGELFF. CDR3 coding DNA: TGCAGCGCCCGGGGACTAGCGGGAATAGGGGCCGGGGAGCTGTTTTTT.

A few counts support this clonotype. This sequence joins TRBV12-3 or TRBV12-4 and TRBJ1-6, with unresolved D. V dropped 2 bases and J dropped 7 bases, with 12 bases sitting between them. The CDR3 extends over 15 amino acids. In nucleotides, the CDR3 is TGTGCCAGCAGTTTAAGGTGGCGGCTAAATTCACCCCTCCACTTT. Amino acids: CASSLRWRLNSPLHF.

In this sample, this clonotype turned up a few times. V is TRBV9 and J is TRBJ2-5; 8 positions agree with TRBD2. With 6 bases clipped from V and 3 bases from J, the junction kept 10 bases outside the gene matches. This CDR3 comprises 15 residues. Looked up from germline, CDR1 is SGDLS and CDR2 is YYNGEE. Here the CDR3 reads CASTKTSGGKETQYF. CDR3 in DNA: TGTGCCAGCACTAAGACTTCGGGAGGGAAAGAGACCCAGTACTTC.

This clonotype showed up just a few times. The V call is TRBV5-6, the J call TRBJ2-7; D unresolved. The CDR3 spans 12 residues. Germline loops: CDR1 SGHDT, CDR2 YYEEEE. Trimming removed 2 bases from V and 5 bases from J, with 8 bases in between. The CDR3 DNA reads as TGTGCCAGCAGCTTCTACCGAAACGAGCAGTACTTC. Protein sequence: CASSFYRNEQYF.

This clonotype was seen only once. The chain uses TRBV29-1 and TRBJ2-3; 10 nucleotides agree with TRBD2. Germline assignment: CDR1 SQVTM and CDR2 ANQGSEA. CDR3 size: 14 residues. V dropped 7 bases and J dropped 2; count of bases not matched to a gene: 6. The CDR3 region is CSDRTSGYTDTQYF. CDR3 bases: TGCAGCGACAGGACTAGCGGATACACAGATACGCAGTATTTT.

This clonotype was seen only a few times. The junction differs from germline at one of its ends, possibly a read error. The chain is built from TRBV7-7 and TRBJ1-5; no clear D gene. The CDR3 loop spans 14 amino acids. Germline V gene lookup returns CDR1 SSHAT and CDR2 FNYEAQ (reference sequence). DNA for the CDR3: TGTGCTAGCAGCTTTGGGTCTGCGGGTCAGCCCCAGCATTTT. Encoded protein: CASSFGSAGQPQHF.

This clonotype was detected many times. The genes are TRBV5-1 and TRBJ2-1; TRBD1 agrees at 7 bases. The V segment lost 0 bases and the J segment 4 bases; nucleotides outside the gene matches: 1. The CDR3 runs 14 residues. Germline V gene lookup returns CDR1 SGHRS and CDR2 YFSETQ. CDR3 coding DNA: TGCGCCAGCAGCTTGGGGACAGGTTACAATGAGCAGTTCTTC. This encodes CASSLGTGYNEQFF.

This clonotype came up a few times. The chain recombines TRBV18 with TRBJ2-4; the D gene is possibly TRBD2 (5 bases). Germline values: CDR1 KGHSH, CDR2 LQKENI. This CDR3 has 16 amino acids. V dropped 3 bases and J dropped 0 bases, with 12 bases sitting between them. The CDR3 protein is CASSPTGSLAKNIQYF. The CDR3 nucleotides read TGTGCCAGCTCACCGACGGGGTCACTAGCCAAAAACATTCAGTACTTC. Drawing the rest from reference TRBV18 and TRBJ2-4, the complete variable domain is NAGVMQNPRHLVRRRGQEARLRCSPMKGHSHVYWYRQLPEEGLKFMVYLQKENIIDESGMPKERFSAEFPKEGPSILRIQQVVRGDSAAYFCASSPTGSLAKNIQYFGAGTRLSVL.

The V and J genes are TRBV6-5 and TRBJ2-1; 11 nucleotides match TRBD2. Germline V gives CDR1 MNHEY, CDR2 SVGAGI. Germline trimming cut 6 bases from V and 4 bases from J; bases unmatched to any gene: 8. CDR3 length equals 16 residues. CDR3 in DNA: TGTGCCAGCAGCCAACTTAGCGGGAGGGGTTACAATGAGCAGTTCTTC. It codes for CASSQLSGRGYNEQFF.

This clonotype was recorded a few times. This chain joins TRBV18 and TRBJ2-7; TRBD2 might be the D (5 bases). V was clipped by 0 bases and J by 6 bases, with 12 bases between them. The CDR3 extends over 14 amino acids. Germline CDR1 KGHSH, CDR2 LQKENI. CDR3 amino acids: CASSPPGRGGEQYF. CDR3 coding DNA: TGTGCCAGCTCACCACCAGGACGGGGTGGCGAGCAGTACTTC.

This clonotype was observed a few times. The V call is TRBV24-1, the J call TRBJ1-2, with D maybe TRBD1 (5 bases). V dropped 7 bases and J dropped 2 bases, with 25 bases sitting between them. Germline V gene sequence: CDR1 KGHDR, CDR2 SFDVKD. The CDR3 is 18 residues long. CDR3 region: CATSPVISRGPINYGYTF. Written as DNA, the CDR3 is TGTGCCACCAGCCCAGTGATAAGCCGGGGACCGATCAACTATGGCTACACCTTC.

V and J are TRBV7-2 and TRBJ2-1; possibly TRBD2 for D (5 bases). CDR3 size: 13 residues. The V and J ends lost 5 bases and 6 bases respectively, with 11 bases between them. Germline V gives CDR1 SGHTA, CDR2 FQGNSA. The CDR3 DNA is TGTGCCAGCAGCCCCGGGGAACTCAATGAGCAGTTCTTC. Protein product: CASSPGELNEQFF. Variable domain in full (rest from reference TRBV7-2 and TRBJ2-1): GAGVSQSPSNKVTEKGKDVELRCDPISGHTALYWYRQSLGQGLEFLIYFQGNSAPDKSGLPSDRFSAERTGGSVSTLTIQRTQQEDSAVYLCASSPGELNEQFFGPGTRLTVL.

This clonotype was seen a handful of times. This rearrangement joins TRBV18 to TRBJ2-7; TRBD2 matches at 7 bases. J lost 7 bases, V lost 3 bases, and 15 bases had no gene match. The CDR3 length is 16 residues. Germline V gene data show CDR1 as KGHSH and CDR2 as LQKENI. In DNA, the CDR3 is TGTGCCAGCTCACCGAGACCCCTAGCGGACGCCTTAGAGCAGTACTTC. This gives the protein CASSPRPLADALEQYF.